These T cell receptor beta chains were read from a single sample in a study of beta chain features in type 1 diabetes. Repertoires were generated with immunoSEQ multiplex PCR, while TCRdb's copy carries only in-frame clones and drops some. The top ten clones hold under 1.5% of a sample with some 150,000 clones, 10% to 15% of them seen once. The specimen sequenced was central memory CD4+ T cells from blood. The receptors come from a man aged 18 to 30 with type 1 diabetes. CDR3s include the opening cysteine and the closing phenylalanine or tryptophan. D genes are given only for firm matches. Clone size appears in some rows only: once, few, many, or a class for an expanded clone.

cdr3_aa	j_call	d_call	clone_size	cdr3_length	v_call
CAWSFRSQGEQYF	TRBJ2-7	NA	few	13	TRBV30
CASSRLSSTSGAYEQYF	TRBJ2-7	TRBD2	NA	17	TRBV4-2
CASSKGQGRDQPQHF	TRBJ1-5	TRBD1	few	15	TRBV5-1
CSAAGGANVLTF	TRBJ2-6	NA	many	12	TRBV29-1
CASSQHYRGTSETQYF	TRBJ2-5	NA	few	16	TRBV14
CASSFLDRGDYGYTF	TRBJ1-2	TRBD1	NA	15	TRBV5-4
CASSEDRQFF	TRBJ2-1	NA	NA	10	TRBV2
CASTETGPNQPQHF	TRBJ1-5	NA	few	14	TRBV19
CASSKGDIKETQYF	TRBJ2-5	NA	NA	14	TRBV7-9
CASSLTEGYGYTF	TRBJ1-2	NA	few	13	TRBV9
CASSLGGRPPRTQYF	TRBJ2-3	NA	NA	15	TRBV7-2
CASSTLDRVGIGYTF	TRBJ1-2	TRBD1	NA	15	TRBV27
CASSPGTGGYEQYF	TRBJ2-7	TRBD1	few	14	TRBV18
CASSGGLTNTEAFF	TRBJ1-1	NA	few	14	TRBV5-1
CASSLRALGETQYF	TRBJ2-5	NA	many	14	TRBV14
CASSVTGWDSPLHF	TRBJ1-6	NA	NA	14	TRBV9
CASSRKGDRGRWEQFF	TRBJ2-1	TRBD1	NA	16	TRBV19
CSARVIEKLFF	TRBJ1-4	NA	NA	11	TRBV20-1
CASSVGAGSGNTIYF	TRBJ1-3	NA	NA	15	TRBV9
CASSLRIDKSEAFF	TRBJ1-1	NA	few	14	TRBV5-1
CASSYLPWKGGKAYEQYF	TRBJ2-7	NA	many	18	TRBV6-7
CSAPQAATQYF	TRBJ2-5	NA	NA	11	TRBV20-1
CSASYFNEQFF	TRBJ2-1	NA	NA	11	TRBV20-1
CASKEIDNEQFF	TRBJ2-1	NA	NA	12	TRBV2
CASSIESGTGIPYEQYF	TRBJ2-7	TRBD1	few	17	TRBV28
CASNSLPAGELFF	TRBJ2-2	NA	medium-sized	13	TRBV4-1
CAWTPSQGANTEAFF	TRBJ1-1	TRBD1	NA	15	TRBV30
CASSIDDRSYTF	TRBJ1-2	NA	few	12	TRBV7-9
CSVGGLGYTF	TRBJ1-2	NA	once	10	TRBV29-1
CASSPATGFQYF	TRBJ2-5	TRBD1	NA	12	TRBV19
CASSLQGQANPEQYF	TRBJ2-7	TRBD1	few	15	TRBV18
CASWDRGGKNIQYF	TRBJ2-4	TRBD1	few	14	TRBV6-6
CASSPGHREQFF	TRBJ2-1	NA	few	12	TRBV5-1
CASSPGEGHVKYGYTF	TRBJ1-2	NA	few	16	TRBV4-1
CASSPLPRREAFF	TRBJ1-1	NA	few	13	TRBV28
CSSQGLGIIASPGELFF	TRBJ2-2	NA	few	17	TRBV2
CASSANQLNEQFF	TRBJ2-1	NA	NA	13	TRBV7-9
CATSRGYQNEKLFF	TRBJ1-4	NA	few	14	TRBV15
CAWNGQGGTEAFF	TRBJ1-1	TRBD1	few	13	TRBV30
CASREGSMTEAFF	TRBJ1-1	NA	NA	13	TRBV6-1
CASSIGTGTIADTQYF	TRBJ2-3	NA	few	16	TRBV19
CASKRHSGANVLTF	TRBJ2-6	NA	few	14	TRBV28
CASSSRQGETQYF	TRBJ2-5	NA	few	13	TRBV7-9
CASSLRAGDSPLHF	TRBJ1-6	NA	NA	14	TRBV7-9
CASSARGEAFF	TRBJ1-1	NA	few	11	TRBV9
CASSLALAGFNEQFF	TRBJ2-1	TRBD2	NA	15	TRBV7-2
CASSLMTSRGGNEQFF	TRBJ2-1	TRBD2	NA	16	TRBV7-9